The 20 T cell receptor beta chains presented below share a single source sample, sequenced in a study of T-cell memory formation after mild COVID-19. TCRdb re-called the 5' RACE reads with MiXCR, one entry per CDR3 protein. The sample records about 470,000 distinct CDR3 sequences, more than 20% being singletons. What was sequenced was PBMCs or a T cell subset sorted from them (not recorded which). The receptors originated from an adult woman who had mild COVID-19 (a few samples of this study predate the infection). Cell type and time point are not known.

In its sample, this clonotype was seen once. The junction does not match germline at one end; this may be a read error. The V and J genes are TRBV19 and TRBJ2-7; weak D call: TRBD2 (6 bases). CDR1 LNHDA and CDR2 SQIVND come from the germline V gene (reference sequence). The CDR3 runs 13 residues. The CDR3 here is CSSSPFAGNEQYF. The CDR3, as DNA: TGTTCCAGTAGCCCTTTTGCGGGGAACGAGCAGTACTTC.

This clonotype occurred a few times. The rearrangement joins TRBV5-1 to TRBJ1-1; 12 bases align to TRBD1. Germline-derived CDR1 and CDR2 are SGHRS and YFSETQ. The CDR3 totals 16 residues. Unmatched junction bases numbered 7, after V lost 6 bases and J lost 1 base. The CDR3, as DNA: TGCGCCAGCAATGACGGGACAGGGGGCGCGAACACTGAAGCTTTCTTT. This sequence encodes CASNDGTGGANTEAFF.

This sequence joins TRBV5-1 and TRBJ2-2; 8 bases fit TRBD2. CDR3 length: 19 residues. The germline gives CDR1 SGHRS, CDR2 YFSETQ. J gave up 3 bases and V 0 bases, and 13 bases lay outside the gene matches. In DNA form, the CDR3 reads TGCGCCAGCAGCTTGGCCGGTAGCGGGATACTTCCCCACACCGGGGAGCTGTTTTTT. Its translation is CASSLAGSGILPHTGELFF.

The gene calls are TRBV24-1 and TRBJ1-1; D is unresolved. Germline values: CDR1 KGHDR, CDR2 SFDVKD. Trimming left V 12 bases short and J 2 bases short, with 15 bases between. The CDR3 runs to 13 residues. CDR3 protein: CAVRTAGNTEAFF. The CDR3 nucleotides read TGTGCCGTCCGCACCGCTGGAAACACTGAAGCTTTCTTT.

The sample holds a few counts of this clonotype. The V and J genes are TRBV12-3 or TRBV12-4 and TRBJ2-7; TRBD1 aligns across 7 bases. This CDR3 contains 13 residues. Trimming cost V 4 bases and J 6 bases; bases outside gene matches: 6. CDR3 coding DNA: TGTGCCAGCAGTTCAGGGACAGTTCGCGAGCAGTACTTC. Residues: CASSSGTVREQYF.

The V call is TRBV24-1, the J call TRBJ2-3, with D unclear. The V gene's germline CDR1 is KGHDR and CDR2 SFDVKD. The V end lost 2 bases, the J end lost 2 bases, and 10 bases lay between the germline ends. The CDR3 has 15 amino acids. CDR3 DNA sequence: TGTGCCACCAGTGATTCTCGGGCCCACACAGATACGCAGTATTTT. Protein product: CATSDSRAHTDTQYF.

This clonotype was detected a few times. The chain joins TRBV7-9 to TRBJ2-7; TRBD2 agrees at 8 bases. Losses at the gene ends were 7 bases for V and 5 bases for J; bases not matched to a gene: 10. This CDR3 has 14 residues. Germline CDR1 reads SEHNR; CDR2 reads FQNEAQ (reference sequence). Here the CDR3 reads CASTTGAGVDEQYF. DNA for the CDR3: TGTGCCAGCACAACCGGAGCGGGAGTGGACGAGCAGTACTTC.

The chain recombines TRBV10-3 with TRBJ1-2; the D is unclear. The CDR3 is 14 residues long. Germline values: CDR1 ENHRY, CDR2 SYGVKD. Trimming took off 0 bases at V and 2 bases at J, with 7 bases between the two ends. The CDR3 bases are TGTGCCATCAGTGAGTCGAGGGAGAACTATGGCTACACCTTC. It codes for CAISESRENYGYTF.

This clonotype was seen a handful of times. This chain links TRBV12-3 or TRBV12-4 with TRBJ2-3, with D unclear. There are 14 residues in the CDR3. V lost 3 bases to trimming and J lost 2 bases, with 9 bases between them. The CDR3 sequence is CASSFVGITDTQYF. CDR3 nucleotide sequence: TGTGCCAGCAGTTTCGTGGGGATCACAGATACGCAGTATTTT.

The CDR3 DNA is TGTGCCAGCAGCTTAGCATGGACGACTTCGAACACTGAAGCTTTCTTT. Encoded protein: CASSLAWTTSNTEAFF. The V call is TRBV7-9, the J call TRBJ1-1; D ambiguous. Between the trimmed V and J ends, which lost 0 bases and 1 base, there was a span of 12 bases. This CDR3 region has 16 residues. The germline V gene encodes CDR1 SEHNR and CDR2 FQNEAQ (reference sequence).

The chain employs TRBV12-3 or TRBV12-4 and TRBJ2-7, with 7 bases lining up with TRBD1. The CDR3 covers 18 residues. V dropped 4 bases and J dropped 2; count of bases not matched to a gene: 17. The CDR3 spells CASSSRRQGGVWTYEQYF. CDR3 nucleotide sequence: TGTGCCAGCAGTTCCCGGCGACAGGGTGGAGTGTGGACCTACGAGCAGTACTTC.

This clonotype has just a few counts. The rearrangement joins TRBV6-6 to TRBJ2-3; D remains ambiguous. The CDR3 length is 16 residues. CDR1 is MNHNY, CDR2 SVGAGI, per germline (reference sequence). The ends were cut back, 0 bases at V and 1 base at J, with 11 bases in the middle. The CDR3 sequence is CASSYSAQARTDTQYF. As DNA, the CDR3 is TGTGCCAGCAGTTACTCGGCCCAAGCCCGCACAGATACGCAGTATTTT.

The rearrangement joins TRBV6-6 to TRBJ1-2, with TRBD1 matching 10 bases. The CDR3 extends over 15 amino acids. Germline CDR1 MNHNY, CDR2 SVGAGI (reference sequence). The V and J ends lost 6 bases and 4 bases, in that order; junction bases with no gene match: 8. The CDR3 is CASSQTGGSFYGYTF. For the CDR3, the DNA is TGTGCCAGCAGCCAGACAGGGGGCAGTTTCTATGGCTACACCTTC.

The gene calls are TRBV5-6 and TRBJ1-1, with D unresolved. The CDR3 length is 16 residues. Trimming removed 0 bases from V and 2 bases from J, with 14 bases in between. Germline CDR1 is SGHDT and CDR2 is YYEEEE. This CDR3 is CASSLAALAFNTEAFF. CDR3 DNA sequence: TGTGCCAGCAGCTTGGCCGCGTTGGCTTTTAACACTGAAGCTTTCTTT.

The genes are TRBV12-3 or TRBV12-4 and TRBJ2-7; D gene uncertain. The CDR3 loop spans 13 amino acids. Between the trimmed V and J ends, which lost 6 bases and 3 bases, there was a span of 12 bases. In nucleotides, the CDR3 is TGTGCCAGCAGCGAATTCCAGAGCTACGAGCAGTACTTC. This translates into CASSEFQSYEQYF.

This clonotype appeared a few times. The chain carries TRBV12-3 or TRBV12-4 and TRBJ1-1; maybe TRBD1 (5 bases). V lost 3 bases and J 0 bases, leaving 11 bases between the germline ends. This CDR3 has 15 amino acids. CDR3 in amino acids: CASSLKRGLNTEAFF. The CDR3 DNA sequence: TGTGCCAGCAGTTTGAAGAGGGGCTTGAACACTGAAGCTTTCTTT.

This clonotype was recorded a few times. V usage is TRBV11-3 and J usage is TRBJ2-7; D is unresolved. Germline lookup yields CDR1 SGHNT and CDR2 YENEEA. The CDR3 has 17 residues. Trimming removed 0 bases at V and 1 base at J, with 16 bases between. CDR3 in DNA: TGTGCCAGCAGCTTAGATTTTCTCGTGGACGGTTCCTACGAGCAGTACTTC. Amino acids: CASSLDFLVDGSYEQYF.

The CDR3 loop reads CASKSGVHSYEQYF. The CDR3 DNA follows: TGTGCCAGCAAAAGCGGGGTGCACTCCTACGAGCAGTACTTC. J is TRBJ2-7 and V is TRBV2; 7 positions match TRBD2. This CDR3 spans 14 amino acids. From germline, CDR1 is SNHLY and CDR2 FYNNEI. J was trimmed by 0 bases and V by 7 bases; bases with no gene match: 6.

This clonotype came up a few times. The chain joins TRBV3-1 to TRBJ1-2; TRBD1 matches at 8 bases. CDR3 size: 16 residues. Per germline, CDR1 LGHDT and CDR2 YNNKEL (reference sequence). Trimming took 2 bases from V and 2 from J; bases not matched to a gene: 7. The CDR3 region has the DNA TGTGCCAGCAGCCAATGGGACAGGAGGTACAACTATGGCTACACCTTC. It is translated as CASSQWDRRYNYGYTF.

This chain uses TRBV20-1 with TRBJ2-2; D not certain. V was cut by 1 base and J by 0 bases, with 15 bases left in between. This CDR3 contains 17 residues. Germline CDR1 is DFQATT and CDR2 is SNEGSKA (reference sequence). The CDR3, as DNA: TGCAGTGCTAGAGGTCACCAGAAGATCGCGAACACCGGGGAGCTGTTTTTT. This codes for CSARGHQKIANTGELFF.